The clone carrying this T cell receptor beta chain was seen a few times. At one of its ends the junction is not consistent with the germline gene, which may arise from a read error. The data are from a study of cytomegalovirus exposure and HLA in healthy donors. With 60 Vbeta and 13 Jbeta primers, the PCR was carried out. Repertoires were generated with immunoSEQ multiplex PCR, while TCRdb's copy carries only in-frame clones and drops some. The data hold around 80,000 clones, with more than 50% observed a single time. CDR3 size: 11 residues. The V gene's germline CDR1 is SEHNR and CDR2 FQNEAQ (reference sequence).

This TCR was recovered from a male donor in good health and CMV-seropositive. The sample consisted of PBMCs. The genes are TRBV7-9 and TRBJ2-7; D might be TRBD1 (6 bases). CDR3 residues: CSSSRTVVPHF. The CDR3 region has the DNA TGTTCCAGCAGCCGGACAGTCGTACCGCACTTC.